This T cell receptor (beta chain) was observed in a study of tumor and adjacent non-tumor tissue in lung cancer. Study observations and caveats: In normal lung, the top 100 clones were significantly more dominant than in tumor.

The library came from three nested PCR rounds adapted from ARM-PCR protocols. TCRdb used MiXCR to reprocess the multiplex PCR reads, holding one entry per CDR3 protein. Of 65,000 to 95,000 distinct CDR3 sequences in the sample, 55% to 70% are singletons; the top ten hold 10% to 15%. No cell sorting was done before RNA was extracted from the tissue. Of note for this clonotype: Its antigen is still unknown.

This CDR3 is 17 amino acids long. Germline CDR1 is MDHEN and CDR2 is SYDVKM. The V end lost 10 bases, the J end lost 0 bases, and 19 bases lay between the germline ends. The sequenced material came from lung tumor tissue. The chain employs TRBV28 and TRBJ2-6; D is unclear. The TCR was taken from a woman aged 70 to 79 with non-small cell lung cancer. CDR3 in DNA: TGTGCCAACATTGGCGGTGGCCCTAACTCTGGGGCCAACGTCCTGACTTTC. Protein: CANIGGGPNSGANVLTF. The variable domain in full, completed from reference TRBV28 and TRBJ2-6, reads DVKVTQSSRYLVKRTGEKVFLECVQDMDHENMFWYRQDPGLGLRLIYFSYDVKMKEKGDIPEGYSVSREKKERFSLILESASTNQTSMYLCANIGGGPNSGANVLTFGAGSRLTVL.